This T cell receptor beta chain was identified during a study of T cells after yellow fever vaccination. Study as a whole: Researchers used SMART-Seq v4 Ultra Low Input to prepare fractions that had low cell numbers.

General observations from the study: Though it reached lower strength, the secondary response hit its peak faster, day 5 versus 15. A small share of clonotypes appeared in both CD4 and CD8 compartments.

Researchers made TCR cDNA using 5'RACE template switching, and this step added a universal primer site and UMIs. TCRdb re-analysed the 5' RACE reads in MiXCR, keeping a single row per CDR3 protein. The table includes 450,000 to 550,000 distinct CDR3 sequences, just over 20% detected once. As for this clonotype: Its antigen remains unidentified.

This specimen was PBMCs, taken roughly 20 days after the first yellow fever vaccination. The receptor was derived from a man younger than 35 who received the YFV17D yellow fever vaccine.

CDR3 sequence reads: CASSIRGFREPQHF. CDR3 DNA: TGTGCCAGTAGCATCCGGGGGTTCCGGGAGCCCCAGCATTTT. The V gene is TRBV19, the J gene TRBJ1-5, with D possibly TRBD1 on 5 matching bases. In germline, CDR1 is LNHDA, CDR2 SQIVND (reference sequence). The V end lost 6 bases, the J end lost 8 bases, and 17 bases lay between the germline ends. The CDR3 is made up of 14 amino acids.